Below, 28 T cell receptor beta chains from the same sample are listed, as sequenced in a study of CD8 T cells in ankylosing spondylitis. What these receptors recognize is not known. General study points: Made up of about eight highly homologous variants, a TCR beta motif appeared characteristic of ankylosing spondylitis blood.

TCRdb itself ran the 5' RACE reads through MiXCR, one entry per CDR3 protein. The table has hundreds of thousands of distinct CDR3 sequences, 12% seen once. Specimen: blood, either unsorted or a sorted T cell fraction (not recorded which). These receptors were collected from a male donor with ankylosing spondylitis.

CDR3 amino acids: CASSYLRGLAANEQFF. The DNA of the CDR3 is TGTGCCAGCAGTTACCTCCGGGGACTAGCGGCCAATGAGCAGTTCTTC. The J gene is TRBJ2-1, the V gene TRBV6-5, with 11 positions matching TRBD2. Losses at the gene ends were 2 bases for V and 6 bases for J; bases not matched to a gene: 6. The CDR3 totals 16 residues. Looked up from germline, CDR1 is MNHEY and CDR2 is SVGAGI.

This clonotype has only a few counts. The rearrangement links TRBV5-5 to TRBJ2-3; 9 nucleotides agree with TRBD2. In germline, CDR1 is SGHKS, CDR2 YYEKEE (reference sequence). CDR3 size: 15 residues. V shed 4 bases and J 3 bases; nucleotides not matched to a gene: 6. CDR3: CASSRSGSFTDTQYF. CDR3 nucleotide sequence: TGTGCCAGCAGCCGTAGCGGGAGTTTTACAGATACGCAGTATTTT.

The chain has TRBV9 and TRBJ1-3; no firm D call. Germline V lookup: CDR1 SGDLS, CDR2 YYNGEE. The germline V and J ends were trimmed by 1 base and 4 bases, with 9 bases remaining between them. This CDR3 region has 14 residues. The CDR3 sequence: CASSVHAKGNTIYF. As DNA, the CDR3 is TGTGCCAGCAGCGTACACGCAAAGGGAAACACCATATATTTT.

The genes are TRBV2 and TRBJ2-1; tentatively, D is TRBD1 (6 bases). Looked up from germline, CDR1 is SNHLY and CDR2 is FYNNEI. The CDR3 totals 14 residues. Trimming cost V 9 bases and J 3 bases, with 15 bases left between them. DNA for the CDR3: TGTGCCAGTCTTTGGACAGACATCTACAATGAGCAGTTCTTC. Translated: CASLWTDIYNEQFF.

The chain is built from TRBV28 and TRBJ2-2; the D gene is possibly TRBD1 (6 bases). V shed 5 bases and J shed 8 bases, with 18 bases lying between them. The CDR3 is 15 amino acids. Germline V CDR1 and CDR2: MDHEN, SYDVKM. CDR3 coding DNA: TGTGCCAGCAGTGCCCCCGGGACACCCGGAGGGGAGCTGTTTTTT. Translated: CASSAPGTPGGELFF.

There are many counts of this clonotype. This chain links TRBV6-2 or TRBV6-3 with TRBJ1-6, with 11 positions matching TRBD1. Germline-derived CDR1 and CDR2 are MNHEY and SVGEGT. The CDR3 is 20 residues long. The trim removed 2 bases at V and 5 bases at J, leaving 14 bases unmatched. CDR3 protein: CASSYALGTGGVQDNSPLHF. The CDR3 DNA sequence: TGTGCCAGCAGTTACGCCCTCGGGACAGGGGGAGTCCAAGATAATTCACCCCTCCACTTT.

This clonotype was detected a few times. The chain couples TRBV12-5 to TRBJ2-7; D is unclear. Between the trimmed V and J ends, which lost 5 bases and 2 bases, there was a span of 16 bases. Looked up from germline, CDR1 is LGHNT and CDR2 is FRNRAP. CDR3 length: 15 residues. CDR3 DNA sequence: TGTGCTAGTGGTCTCCGACATGTTGGAACCTACGAGCAGTACTTC. Amino acids: CASGLRHVGTYEQYF.

This chain joins TRBV7-2 and TRBJ2-3; TRBD2 matches 8 bases. Germline V gives CDR1 SGHTA, CDR2 FQGNSA. The CDR3 sequence is 16 residues long. Losses at the gene ends were 6 bases for V and 0 bases for J; bases not matched to a gene: 8. The CDR3 region is CASRGAGGRSTDTQYF. The CDR3, as DNA: TGTGCCAGCAGGGGAGCTGGCGGGAGGAGCACAGATACGCAGTATTTT.

This clonotype showed up just a few times. This rearrangement joins TRBV6-1 to TRBJ1-1; tentative D call: TRBD1 (5 bases). The length of the CDR3 is 14 residues. With 3 bases removed from V and 3 bases from J, the gap between germline ends came to 11 bases. Germline CDR1 is MNHNS and CDR2 is SASEGT. CDR3 in DNA: TGTGCCAGCAGTGATTGGAGGGGTCACACTGAAGCTTTCTTT. Protein sequence: CASSDWRGHTEAFF.

This clonotype was seen only a few times. The chain joins TRBV27 to TRBJ1-2; D possibly corresponds to TRBD1 (6 bases). The V end lost 6 bases, the J end lost 4 bases, and 15 bases lay between the germline ends. The V gene's germline CDR1 is MNHEY and CDR2 SMNVEV (reference sequence). This CDR3 contains 14 residues. DNA of the CDR3: TGTGCCAGCAGCCTCGACAGGTCCCTCTATGGCTACACCTTC. Amino acids: CASSLDRSLYGYTF.

This clonotype was seen ten or more times. The chain couples TRBV10-3 to TRBJ1-2; D unresolved. The V and J ends lost 4 bases and 2 bases respectively, with 8 bases between them. Germline-derived CDR1 and CDR2 are ENHRY and SYGVKD. This CDR3 comprises 13 residues. DNA for the CDR3: TGTGCCATCAGTGGGATTCCGAACTATGGCTACACCTTC. It specifies CAISGIPNYGYTF.

This clonotype was counted many times. The chain uses TRBV5-1 and TRBJ2-1, with unresolved D. The ends were cut back, 0 bases at V and 6 bases at J, with 7 bases in the middle. Germline CDR1 is SGHRS and CDR2 is YFSETQ. CDR3 size: 13 residues. The CDR3 DNA sequence: TGCGCCAGCAGCTTGGGGTCAATCAATGAGCAGTTCTTC. Protein product: CASSLGSINEQFF.

This clonotype was counted only a few times. The CDR3 DNA reads TGCAGTGCCCTACAGACCGGGGGCAATCAGCCCCAGCATTTT. The encoded protein is CSALQTGGNQPQHF. V and J are TRBV20-1 and TRBJ1-5; D remains ambiguous. The V and J ends lost 6 bases and 2 bases respectively, with 14 bases between them. The CDR3 is 14 residues long. Germline V gene data show CDR1 as DFQATT and CDR2 as SNEGSKA (reference sequence).

This clonotype turned up a few times. The chain combines TRBV11-2 with TRBJ2-7; tentative D call: TRBD1 (6 bases). Germline V gives CDR1 SGHAT, CDR2 FQNNGV. The V and J ends lost 11 bases and 4 bases respectively, with 21 bases between them. The CDR3 spans 14 residues. CDR3 amino acids: CASLAPRGPYEQYF. As DNA, the CDR3 is TGTGCCTCGCTGGCCCCCAGGGGACCTTACGAGCAGTACTTC.

V and J are TRBV10-3 and TRBJ1-1, with no clear D. V lost 0 bases and J 11 bases, leaving 19 bases between the germline ends. Germline CDR1 reads ENHRY; CDR2 reads SYGVKD. The CDR3 is 15 amino acids. In nucleotides, the CDR3 is TGTGCCATCAGTGAGTCAGCACGGGGTATACATTGGGCTTTCTTT. Its translation is CAISESARGIHWAFF.

At least ten counts were recorded for this clonotype. V usage is TRBV20-1 and J usage is TRBJ1-4; maybe TRBD1 (6 bases). The V end lost 0 bases, the J end lost 6 bases, and 11 bases lay between the germline ends. CDR1 is DFQATT, CDR2 SNEGSKA, per germline (reference sequence). The CDR3 contains 14 residues. CDR3 amino acids: CSARDQRGDEKLFF. In DNA form, the CDR3 reads TGCAGTGCTAGAGATCAAAGGGGGGATGAAAAACTGTTTTTT.

This clonotype came up many times. V is TRBV29-1 and J is TRBJ1-1; TRBD1 agrees at 8 bases. Germline V gene data show CDR1 as SQVTM and CDR2 as ANQGSEA. The V gene end was trimmed by 5 bases and the J gene end by 1 base; junction bases not matched to a gene: 3. This CDR3 spans 13 amino acids. CDR3 amino acids: CSVTGTGNTEAFF. Written as DNA, the CDR3 is TGCAGCGTTACCGGGACAGGGAACACTGAAGCTTTCTTT.

At least ten counts were recorded for this clonotype. The rearrangement links TRBV20-1 to TRBJ2-7, with D uncertain. Per germline, CDR1 DFQATT and CDR2 SNEGSKA (reference sequence). The CDR3 extends over 14 amino acids. V was pared by 6 bases and J by 3 bases, with 18 bases between. In nucleotides, the CDR3 is TGCAGTGCAGTAAGGGATCTCATCAACTACGAGCAGTACTTC. This codes for CSAVRDLINYEQYF.

The chain is built from TRBV7-2 and TRBJ1-1; D might be TRBD1 (6 bases). Germline assignment: CDR1 SGHTA and CDR2 FQGNSA. The CDR3 loop spans 15 amino acids. Deletions cut 6 bases from V and 0 bases from J, with 14 bases between. The CDR3, as DNA: TGTGCCAGCAGTCTTAGGGGGAGCTTGAACACTGAAGCTTTCTTT. Translated, it gives CASSLRGSLNTEAFF. The variable domain in full, with the rest retrieved from reference TRBV7-2 and TRBJ1-1, is GAGVSQSPSNKVTEKGKDVELRCDPISGHTALYWYRQSLGQGLEFLIYFQGNSAPDKSGLPSDRFSAERTGGSVSTLTIQRTQQEDSAVYLCASSLRGSLNTEAFFGQGTRLTVV.

This clonotype turned up a few times. V usage is TRBV7-2 and J usage is TRBJ2-5, with D tentatively TRBD2 (5 bases). Germline V gene sequence: CDR1 SGHTA, CDR2 FQGNSA. This CDR3 has 14 residues. V lost 1 base, J lost 5 bases, and 11 bases lay in between. CDR3 loop: CASSLGRIGETQYF. DNA of the CDR3: TGTGCCAGCAGCTTAGGGAGGATTGGGGAGACCCAGTACTTC.

The chain is built from TRBV7-6 and TRBJ1-2; D unresolved. Germline V lookup: CDR1 SGHVS, CDR2 FNYEAQ. The V and J ends lost 4 bases and 2 bases respectively, with 20 bases between them. CDR3 length: 17 amino acids. This CDR3 reads CASSSHPPDILNYGYTF. In DNA form, the CDR3 reads TGTGCCAGCAGCTCCCATCCCCCGGATATACTCAACTATGGCTACACCTTC.

This chain connects TRBV4-3 to TRBJ2-3; D is perhaps TRBD2 (6 bases). Per germline, CDR1 LGHNA and CDR2 YSLEER. Trimming took off 1 base at V and 4 bases at J, with 15 bases between the two ends. This CDR3 is 16 amino acids long. CDR3 amino acids: CASSQAAGSNADTQYF. The CDR3 region has the DNA TGCGCCAGCAGCCAAGCGGCGGGGAGCAACGCAGATACGCAGTATTTT.

The chain uses TRBV7-6 and TRBJ1-3; weak D call: TRBD1 (6 bases). The V gene's germline CDR1 is SGHVS and CDR2 FNYEAQ. V lost 1 base and J lost 8, with 15 bases in between. The CDR3 totals 15 residues. The chain's CDR3 is CASSLGTELGDTIYF. The CDR3 DNA follows: TGTGCCAGCAGCTTAGGGACAGAGCTCGGCGACACCATATATTTT.

This clonotype was detected ten times or more. The rearrangement joins TRBV20-1 to TRBJ2-4; 8 nucleotides line up with TRBD1. The ends lost 6 bases at V and 9 bases at J; junction bases unmatched: 13. Per germline, CDR1 DFQATT and CDR2 SNEGSKA (reference sequence). This CDR3 is 14 amino acids long. CDR3 nucleotide sequence: TGCAGTGCCCCCGGGACAGGAGTGTTTGGCATTCAGTACTTC. As protein: CSAPGTGVFGIQYF.

This clonotype has more than one count but fewer than ten. The gene calls are TRBV20-1 and TRBJ2-3; D is perhaps TRBD1 or TRBD2 (5 bases each). Trimming shortened V by 6 bases and J by 3 bases, and 16 bases separated the two germline ends. CDR1 is DFQATT and CDR2 is SNEGSKA in the germline V gene (reference sequence). The CDR3 sequence is 14 residues long. CDR3 protein: CSAPGTPRTDTQYF. CDR3 coding DNA: TGCAGTGCCCCGGGGACGCCTAGGACAGATACGCAGTATTTT.

This clonotype has ten or more counts. The V gene is TRBV5-1, the J gene TRBJ2-1, with 9 bases lining up with TRBD2. Germline V gene lookup returns CDR1 SGHRS and CDR2 YFSETQ. V lost 4 bases to trimming and J lost 6 bases; unmatched junction nucleotides: 5. The CDR3 has 14 amino acids. CDR3 sequence: CASSTAGGSNEQFF. The CDR3 DNA reads as TGCGCCAGCAGCACAGCGGGAGGTAGCAATGAGCAGTTCTTC. The whole variable domain, filled in from reference TRBV5-1 and TRBJ2-1, reads KAGVTQTPRYLIKTRGQQVTLSCSPISGHRSVSWYQQTPGQGLQFLFEYFSETQRNKGNFPGRFSGRQFSNSRSEMNVSTLELGDSALYLCASSTAGGSNEQFFGPGTRLTVL.

This clonotype occurred many times. The J gene is TRBJ2-7, the V gene TRBV20-1; a possible D gene is TRBD2 (6 bases). Germline V gene lookup returns CDR1 DFQATT and CDR2 SNEGSKA (reference sequence). V was trimmed by 5 bases and J by 3 bases, leaving 14 bases between them. The length of the CDR3 is 13 residues. CDR3 nucleotide sequence: TGCAGTGCTGGGACTTTGGGCCACTACGAGCAGTACTTC. It is translated as CSAGTLGHYEQYF.

The gene calls are TRBV5-4 and TRBJ1-2, with 11 bases fitting TRBD1. J lost 6 bases, V lost 3 bases, and 7 bases had no gene match. Germline-derived CDR1 and CDR2 are SGHNT and YYREEE (reference sequence). The CDR3 is 15 amino acids. This CDR3 is CASSSTGQGAHGYTF. DNA for the CDR3: TGTGCCAGCAGCTCTACCGGACAGGGGGCACATGGCTACACCTTC.